Listed here is a single TCR beta chain. This clone was recorded once. Its antigen target is currently unknown. No clone much larger than this one lies a single base away; base qualities are absent. Using the deep immunoSEQ assay, TCR CDR3 regions were amplified from genomic DNA by multiplex PCR. Extracted genomic DNA from each cell subset was spread evenly across all wells of several immunoSEQ 96-well plates, with each plate serving as a replicate. For sorted subsets, each replicate PCR was loaded with 200 to 250 ng genomic DNA, equivalent to 30,000 or so T cell genomes. The purified libraries were quantified using a Qubit 3.0 fluorometer, sized with a Bioanalyzer 2100, and then quantified again using the KAPA Library Quantification kit. A separate single-read 150-cycle Illumina NextSeq 550 flow cell was used to sequence each immunoSEQ 96-well plate. From the authors' description of their analysis: The immunoSEQ output contained only junctional sequences without quality scores, so filtering could not match that applied to full-length reads. To assign V/J genes and CDR3, sequences were annotated against IMGT germline references using PyIR, a Python wrapper for IgBLAST v1.9. Reads were removed for weak V/J assignments (E-value above 1e-6), missing CDR3, stop codons, out-of-frame junctions, or ambiguous translated residues. A V3J clonotype was defined by an identical inferred V gene, J gene, and CDR3 amino acid sequence. Percentage overlap between repertoires was calculated by dividing the number of shared unique clonotypes by the size of the smaller repertoire. Richness of each repertoire was evaluated using RTK rarefaction, the Chao1 estimator, and Recon v2.1 estimates of unobserved clonotypes. Generation probabilities for all TCRbeta clonotypes obtained by the gDNA method from a handful of donors were computed using OLGA. TCRdb holds this immuneACCESS table with in-frame rearrangements only. Some clones are missing; in checked studies, unresolved V genes explain under half, and the rest has no known cause. The V and J calls and clone size are taken from that table; D and trimming were inferred from the DNA. The sample table contains around 600,000 clones; only one count was recorded for around 95% of them. About 0.11% of the sample belongs to the ten largest clones.

CD8 naive samples consisted of CD45RO-negative cells that were positively selected for CCR7, yielding a CD45RA+CCR7+ population without TemRA cells. Donors were healthy HIV-negative adults with no recently reported acute infections or vaccinations. All donors were Caucasian adults living in Nashville, Tennessee, USA. Blood was collected by leukapheresis, and PBMCs were isolated by Ficoll-Histopaque density gradient centrifugation and then cryopreserved in liquid nitrogen vapor phase. Analytical flow cytometry was used to check the purity and quantity of each magnetically sorted T cell population. Genomic DNA was isolated from each sorted fraction and quantified by UV absorbance on a Nanodrop 2000c. This entry belongs to a study of shared clonotypes between healthy human individuals (dated by TCRdb to 2018 to 2021). As for the study more broadly: The cohort included three men and a couple of women between 18 and 49 years of age. For each donor, CD4 naive and CD4 memory were each given three plates, CD8 naive was given two plates, and CD8 memory was given one plate. Each donor's leukapheresis produced roughly between roughly 0.85 and 10 billion PBMCs. The study deeply sequenced blood TCR repertoires of five healthy adults to estimate repertoire size and the extent of clonotype sharing between individuals. To increase sequencing depth and limit assay-specific biases, TCR repertoire library preparation and sequencing were carried out by different laboratories using diverse techniques.

The germline V gene (reference sequence) gives CDR1 as MNHEY and CDR2 as SMNVEV. The CDR3 starts with the cysteine, ends with the phenylalanine, and has 14 residues. The only DNA kept is the CDR3, 42 bases in frame from the first base. For this chain, trimming is 2 bases at the V end and 5 bases at the J end, and the number of junction bases without a gene match is 6. Paper-wide results and their limitations: Sampling was restricted to blood, and TCR repertoires in tissues likely differ from the TCR repertoires found in blood. Incomplete sequencing was indicated by rarefaction of sorted-subset datasets, despite the large sequencing depth. Compared with non-shared clonotypes, clonotypes shared by all four sorted-subset donors had higher generation probabilities. Because the study included a small number of donors, the genetic and exposure-history diversity represented was limited. Based on pairwise subsampling, the degree of clonotype sharing among donors was expected to be affected by sequencing depth. Across several donors, roughly 5.1% of naive CD4, more than 3% of naive CD8, around 2.5% of memory CD4, and 0.4% to 0.45% of memory CD8 clonotypes were shared. Naive subsets generally had larger estimated clonotype richness than memory subsets did.

The V and J segments used are TRBV27 and TRBJ2-7, and TRBD1 aligns with 7 junction nucleotides. The origin of this receptor is a woman in her 30s in good health. The sequenced material came from naive CD8+ T cells sorted from blood. Per the publication, the cell subset or site label means: CD45RA+CCR7+. The CDR3 region has the sequence CASSLLQGINEQYF. Here is the DNA: TGTGCCAGCAGTTTACTACAGGGGATCAACGAGCAGTACTTC.